This T cell receptor (beta chain) derives from a study of cytomegalovirus exposure and HLA in healthy donors (dated by TCRdb to 2017 to 2019). Background for the entire study: A later analysis indicated that the 90 to 150 validation repertoires were generated on the platform also employed for the roughly 720 repertoires of the first cohort. Besides the first cohort of roughly 640 subjects, a separate validation cohort made up of over 100 different subjects was used. The study aimed to test whether cataloging public T cell receptors could reveal signatures of past pathogen exposure. High-throughput TCR immunosequencing, statistical association of individual TCRs with disease status, and machine learning were combined to predict cytomegalovirus infection status.

The CDR3 contains 16 residues, cysteine and phenylalanine counted. Only the CDR3 region is kept as DNA, spanning 48 bases read in frame from base 1. CDR1 and CDR2 are drawn from the germline V gene: ENHRY, SYGVKD. After removal of 2 bases from V and 3 bases from J, the junction retains 1 base not matched to a gene. This clone was recorded once. Its cognate antigen has yet to be identified. No per-base quality is available; no much larger clone lies one base away. The donors belonged to the validation cohort of around 120 subjects, which was separate from the approximately 660-subject first cohort. What the research found in general, with its limitations: Most TCR sequences were observed very rarely across donors, whereas some public TCRs were present in many individuals. In the study, roughly 160 TCR beta chains were listed as associated with cytomegalovirus. In vitro tests confirmed that a few of the cytomegalovirus-associated TCR beta chains recognize cytomegalovirus antigens. The authors suggested that the approach could potentially be extended to other disease states and immunological phenotypes. The classifier was reported to diagnose cytomegalovirus status with high specificity and sensitivity in both the original cohort and the validation cohort. The validation cohort had no HLA typing available for a later analysis, so co-occurrence within that cohort was assessed over all 120 or so repertoires. In a later analysis, TCRs clustered in the first cohort were found to also tend to co-occur in the roughly 120 validation repertoires, with approximately 95% of cluster scores above 0.

Library preparation used the immunoSEQ multiplex PCR assay. Per the source publication's procedure: A statistical classification framework was built to diagnose cytomegalovirus status from the catalog of TCR beta chain sequences. As stored in TCRdb, this immuneACCESS dataset retains in-frame rearrangements with V and J assigned. A fraction of the clones does not appear; measured against another copy, unresolved V genes explain less than half of the discrepancy, and the remainder lacks a known reason. V and J calls and clone size are those listed in that table; D and trimming were worked out from the DNA. The sample table contains approximately 170,000 clones; only one count was recorded for 91% of them. The ten largest clones take up 3% of the sample.

The sequencing input was PBMCs. The sequence was collected from a woman between 18 and 29 years old in good health and CMV-seropositive. The rearrangement joined TRBV10-3 to TRBJ2-2; a stretch of 12 junction bases matches TRBD2. The nucleotide sequence reads TGTGCCATCAGTGAGCGACTAGCGGGGGACACCGGGGAGCTGTTTTTT. The resulting protein is CAISERLAGDTGELFF.